In this sample, the clone carrying this T cell receptor beta chain turned up a few times. As yet, its antigen is unknown. These data belong to a study of post-analysis software for immune sequencing data. CDR1 is MDHEN and CDR2 is SYDVKM in the germline V gene. V was clipped by 5 bases and J by 5 bases, with 16 bases between them. The CDR3 length is 14 residues. Points from the study as a whole: F measure showed strong co-clustering of same-batch samples. Five TRBV segments, including TRBV5-6, TRBV5-1 and TRBV20-1, were more frequent in patients than controls.

Unique molecular identifiers tagged the TCR beta cDNA libraries. cDNA molecules numbering some 500,000 came from approximately 0.91 to 9.4 million T cells. TCRdb recomputed calls from the PCR reads with MiXCR, one row per CDR3 protein. The table has about 820,000 distinct CDR3 sequences, roughly 50% seen once. The sample was blood. This clonotype was sampled from a girl aged 5 to 17 with multiple sclerosis. This chain joins TRBV28 and TRBJ2-7, with D uncertain. For the CDR3, the DNA is TGTGCCAGCAGTCCAGTTCGCCTTGTCGACGAGCAGTACTTC. This encodes CASSPVRLVDEQYF.